This is a list of T cell receptor beta chains from one sample in a study of blood T cell repertoires in COVID-19. The repertoire was sequenced with immunoSEQ multiplex PCR; TCRdb's copy has only in-frame clones and lacks some. Among approximately 79,000 clones listed, about 85% were seen once. Material for sequencing was peripheral blood. All receptors derive from a man aged 50 to 60 with COVID-19, enrolled during active disease. Each CDR3 is given with its conserved first and last residue. A D gene is named only where the DNA matches it firmly.

>TRBD2|TRBV5-1|TRBJ2-1
CASSSSGTSGYNEQFF
TGCGCCAGCAGCAGTTCCGGGACTAGCGGATACAATGAGCAGTTCTTC
>NA|TRBV7-9|TRBJ1-1
CASERVGTEAFF
TGTGCCAGCGAGCGCGTCGGCACTGAAGCTTTCTTT
>NA|TRBV29-1|TRBJ2-5
CSVVLQETQYF
TGCAGCGTTGTATTACAAGAGACCCAGTACTTC
>TRBD1|TRBV7-9|TRBJ2-7
CASSPGTGTPYEQYF
TGTGCCAGCAGCCCAGGGACAGGGACCCCCTACGAGCAGTACTTC
>NA|TRBV28|TRBJ1-2
CASFDRHSYGYTF
TGTGCCAGCTTTGACAGGCACTCCTATGGCTACACCTTC
>NA|TRBV18|TRBJ1-2
CASSTTLVDGYTF
TGTGCCAGCTCAACCACGTTGGTAGATGGCTACACCTTC
>TRBD2|TRBV7-3|TRBJ2-7
CASSLRPGGGVHEQYF
TGTGCCAGCAGCTTAAGGCCCGGGGGAGGGGTACACGAGCAGTACTTC
>NA|TRBV9|TRBJ1-2
CASSVMTGHNYGYTF
TGTGCCAGCAGCGTCATGACAGGACACAACTATGGCTACACCTTC
>TRBD2|TRBV7-6|TRBJ2-1
CASSLRAGVGFNEQFF
TGTGCCAGCAGCTTGCGAGCGGGAGTTGGGTTCAATGAGCAGTTCTTC
>NA|TRBV3-1/TRBV3-2|TRBJ1-5
CASSQDFGYNQPQHF
TGTGCCAGCAGCCAAGATTTCGGGTACAATCAGCCCCAGCATTTT
>NA|TRBV7-8|TRBJ2-5
CASSASGGTQETQYF
TGTGCCAGCAGCGCGAGTGGAGGAACCCAAGAGACCCAGTACTTC
>NA|TRBV30|TRBJ2-1
CAWSALGRMGEQFF
TGTGCCTGGAGTGCCCTAGGCCGTATGGGTGAGCAGTTCTTC
>NA|TRBV6-2/TRBV6-3|TRBJ2-1
CASSLVAGYEQFF
TGTGCCAGCAGTTTGGTGGCGGGATACGAGCAGTTCTTC
>NA|TRBV6-2/TRBV6-3|TRBJ1-4
CASSYGAGSAEKLFF
TGTGCCAGCAGTTACGGGGCAGGGTCGGCTGAAAAACTGTTTTTT
>NA|TRBV27|TRBJ2-7
CASSFAETYEQYF
TGTGCCAGCAGTTTCGCGGAAACCTACGAGCAGTACTTC
>NA|TRBV7-9|TRBJ2-7
CASSSTDFAAYEQYF
TGTGCCAGCAGCTCCACGGATTTCGCGGCCTACGAGCAGTACTTC
>NA|TRBV7-2|TRBJ2-1
CASSLTLFQGSNNEQFF
TGTGCCAGCAGCTTAACCCTCTTTCAGGGATCTAACAATGAGCAGTTCTTC
>NA|TRBV4-2|TRBJ1-5
CASSQGPRGEQPQHF
TGTGCCAGCAGCCAAGGCCCCAGGGGAGAACAGCCCCAGCATTTT
>TRBD2|TRBV6-5|TRBJ2-5
CASRRLAGGRETQYF
TGTGCCAGCAGAAGATTAGCGGGAGGAAGAGAGACCCAGTACTTC
>TRBD2|TRBV7-8|TRBJ2-5
CASRGLAGEETQYF
TGTGCCAGCAGGGGACTAGCGGGAGAGGAGACCCAGTACTTC
>NA|TRBV3-1/TRBV3-2|TRBJ2-3
CASSQEGRADTQYF
TGTGCCAGCAGCCAAGAGGGCAGGGCAGATACGCAGTATTTT
>NA|TRBV5-1|TRBJ2-1
CASSGRGNYLYNEQFF
TGCGCCAGCAGCGGCCGGGGTAACTACCTATACAATGAGCAGTTCTTC
>TRBD1|TRBV7-9|TRBJ1-1
CASSAGGWDTEAFF
TGTGCCAGCAGCGCAGGGGGCTGGGACACTGAAGCTTTCTTT
>NA|TRBV5-6|TRBJ2-7
CASSFGPTGEQYF
TGTGCCAGCAGCTTCGGTCCGACGGGAGAGCAGTACTTC
>NA|TRBV28|TRBJ1-5
CASKSGEGAGPQHF
TGTGCCAGCAAAAGTGGAGAAGGGGCCGGGCCCCAGCATTTT